Here is one T cell receptor (beta chain) with its context. The data were taken from a study of regulatory T cells in long-lasting Graves disease. Time point described: newly diagnosed GD, antithyroid drugs for less than 3 months. Following extraction of RNA from PBMCs, that RNA was used to make the TCR library. V was trimmed by 1 base and J by 4 bases, leaving 13 bases between them. The germline V gene encodes CDR1 MGHRA and CDR2 YSYEKL. The CDR3 extends over 16 amino acids. Building of the TCR beta libraries involved iRepertoire HTBI primers and Arm-PCR of CDR3 regions. MiXCR, applied by TCRdb to the multiplex PCR reads, yields one record per CDR3 protein. This sample has a few hundred thousand distinct CDR3 sequences, with approximately 16% found just once. These data also formed part of another study, on T cells in Graves' hyperthyroidism and ophthalmopathy. That publication notes: For Graves' hyperthyroidism to be stable, ophthalmopathy could not progress within 18 months.

Sequencing was performed on peripheral blood mononuclear cells (PBMCs), taken at new diagnosis, from a patient treated with antithyroid drugs. This chain joins TRBV4-1 and TRBJ2-2; no reliable D call. The sequence was collected from a woman in her late teens or twenties with Graves disease. The CDR3, as DNA: TGCGCCAGCAGCCAAGCAATCTCGCTAACCACCGGGGAGCTGTTTTTT. It encodes CASSQAISLTTGELFF.